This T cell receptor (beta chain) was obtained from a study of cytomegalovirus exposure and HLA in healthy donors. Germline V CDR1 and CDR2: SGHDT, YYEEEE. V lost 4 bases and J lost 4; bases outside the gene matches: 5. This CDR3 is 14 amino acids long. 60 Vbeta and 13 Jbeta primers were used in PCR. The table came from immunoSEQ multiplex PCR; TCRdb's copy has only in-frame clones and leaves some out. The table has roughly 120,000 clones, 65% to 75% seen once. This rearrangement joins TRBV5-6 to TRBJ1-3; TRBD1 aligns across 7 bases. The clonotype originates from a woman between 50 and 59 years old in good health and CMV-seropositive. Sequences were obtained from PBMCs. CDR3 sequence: CASSLGTVGNTIYF. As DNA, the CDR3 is TGTGCCAGCAGCCTAGGGACAGTCGGAAACACCATATATTTT.